This T cell receptor beta chain was obtained from a study of T cell responses to AZD1222 COVID-19 vaccine. Comment on this clone: Its antigen is still unknown.

Study-level results: Baseline testing showed seropositivity in only six or seven AZD1222 recipients. Nearly half of unique spike-specific TCRs reportedly avoided B.1.351 and B.1.1.7 mutated regions.

Some clones are missing from TCRdb's copy, which holds only in-frame ones; the method was immunoSEQ multiplex PCR. The sample includes 150,000 to 200,000 clones, around 93% of them seen just once. Germline assignment: CDR1 SEHNR and CDR2 FQNEAQ (reference sequence). The V segment lost 5 bases and the J segment 1 base; nucleotides outside the gene matches: 6. CDR3 size: 15 residues. The rearrangement uses TRBV7-9 and TRBJ2-7, with 9 bases identical to TRBD2. This specimen was peripheral blood, taken on day 0 of AZD1222 vaccination. This clonotype originated in an adult in good health. The CDR3 spells CASSPQAGGSYEQYF. The CDR3 bases are TGTGCCAGCAGCCCCCAAGCGGGAGGTTCCTACGAGCAGTACTTC.